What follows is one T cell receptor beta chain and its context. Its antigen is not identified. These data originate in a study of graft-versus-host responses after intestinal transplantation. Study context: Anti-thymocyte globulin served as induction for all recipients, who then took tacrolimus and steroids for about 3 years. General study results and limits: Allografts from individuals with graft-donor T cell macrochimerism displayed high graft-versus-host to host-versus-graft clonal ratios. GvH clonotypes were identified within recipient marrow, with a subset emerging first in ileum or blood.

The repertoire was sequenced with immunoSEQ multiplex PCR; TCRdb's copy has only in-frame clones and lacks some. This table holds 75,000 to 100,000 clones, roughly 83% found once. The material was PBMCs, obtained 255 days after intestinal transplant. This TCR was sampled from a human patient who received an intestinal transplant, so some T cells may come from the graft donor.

The CDR3 loop is CASSFKSGTGDEKLFF. The CDR3 bases are TGTGCCAGCAGTTTCAAGTCCGGGACAGGGGATGAAAAACTGTTTTTT. The chain recombines TRBV28 with TRBJ1-4; TRBD1 matches at 10 bases. V gave up 3 bases and J gave up 6 bases; unmatched junction bases: 7. The CDR3 spans 16 residues. Germline V gives CDR1 MDHEN, CDR2 SYDVKM.